A single sample is the source of the 27 T cell receptor beta chains below, sequenced in a study of blood T cells in healthy people across ages. Through a sample-barcoded 5' primer and a J-beta primer mix, a second PCR was run for 7 to 11 cycles. TCRdb ran MiXCR on the 5' RACE reads and lists one entry per CDR3 protein. Here the sample spans about 1.4 million distinct CDR3 sequences, around 55% being singletons. Sample: blood. Every receptor here comes from a man in his late teens or twenties in good health.

V is TRBV20-1 and J is TRBJ2-1, with 11 bases matching TRBD2. The length of the CDR3 is 15 residues. CDR1 and CDR2 from the germline V gene are DFQATT and SNEGSKA (reference sequence). V lost 4 bases to trimming and J lost 15 bases; unmatched junction nucleotides: 17. The CDR3 coding sequence is TGCAGTGCTATCACCGGGACTAGCGGTGAACCTCGGGCGTTCTTC. Residues: CSAITGTSGEPRAFF.

The genes are TRBV20-1 and TRBJ2-1; TRBD1 agrees at 7 bases. The CDR3 spans 14 residues. V was clipped by 5 bases and J by 5 bases; unmatched bases: 9. Per the germline V gene, CDR1 is DFQATT and CDR2 is SNEGSKA (reference sequence). The CDR3 DNA reads as TGCAGTGCTCAGGACAGGCCTGTGGACAATGAGCAGTTCTTC. It encodes CSAQDRPVDNEQFF.

This clonotype was observed a few times. This sequence joins TRBV20-1 and TRBJ1-1; weak D call: TRBD1 (5 bases). Germline CDR1 reads DFQATT; CDR2 reads SNEGSKA (reference sequence). CDR3 size: 15 residues. Trimming shortened V by 3 bases and J by 0 bases, and 14 bases separated the two germline ends. CDR3 bases: TGCAGTGCTAGGAACCGACAGCGCATGAACACTGAAGCTTTCTTT. This translates into CSARNRQRMNTEAFF.

V gene TRBV6-1 combines with J gene TRBJ2-2; TRBD1 is a possible D gene (6 bases). Germline V gives CDR1 MNHNS, CDR2 SASEGT. This CDR3 is built from 15 residues. V lost 1 base to trimming and J lost 2 bases, with 8 bases between them. As DNA, the CDR3 is TGTGCCAGCAGTGAAGGGGACACCAACACCGGGGAGCTGTTTTTT. This translates into CASSEGDTNTGELFF.

This clonotype was counted between two and nine times. The chain carries TRBV27 and TRBJ1-2; 7 bases match TRBD1. CDR3 length: 15 amino acids. With 10 bases clipped from V and 1 base from J, the junction kept 12 bases outside the gene matches. CDR1 MNHEY and CDR2 SMNVEV come from the germline V gene (reference sequence). DNA for the CDR3: TGTGCCACCAGAGCCTCGGGACAGCTTAACTATGGCTACACCTTC. It codes for CATRASGQLNYGYTF.

The chain links TRBV6-5 to TRBJ2-7; 12 nucleotides match TRBD1. The germline CDR1 and CDR2 sequences are MNHEY and SVGAGI. The J segment lost 5 bases and the V segment lost 3 bases, leaving 11 bases of the junction unmatched. CDR3 length equals 17 residues. CDR3 DNA sequence: TGTGCCAGCAGTTATTCAGACGGGACAGGGGGCCCCAACGAGCAGTACTTC. This codes for CASSYSDGTGGPNEQYF.

V usage is TRBV14 and J usage is TRBJ2-7; no clear D. Germline CDR1 SGHDN, CDR2 FVKESK. The CDR3 loop spans 15 amino acids. The ends were cut back, 2 bases at V and 2 bases at J, with 13 bases in the middle. CDR3 in DNA: TGTGCCAGCAGCCAACTGCTCGGGCAGCCCTACGAGCAGTACTTC. This sequence encodes CASSQLLGQPYEQYF.

This chain joins TRBV6-5 and TRBJ1-4; a weak D match, TRBD1 (5 bases). From germline, CDR1 is MNHEY and CDR2 SVGAGI. CDR3 length: 16 residues. The germline V and J ends were trimmed by 2 bases and 3 bases, with 13 bases remaining between them. The CDR3 spells CASSYHGTQANEKLFF. CDR3 sequence (DNA): TGTGCCAGCAGTTACCACGGGACCCAAGCTAATGAAAAACTGTTTTTT.

This rearrangement joins TRBV6-5 to TRBJ2-5; 11 nucleotides line up with TRBD1. The DNA end lines up better with TRBJ2-7; the J call may be wrong. Germline V gene sequence: CDR1 MNHEY, CDR2 SVGAGI. The CDR3 spans 16 residues. The CDR3 here is CASSYFSGTGGHEQYF. As DNA, the CDR3 is TGTGCCAGCAGTTACTTCTCCGGGACAGGGGGTCACGAGCAGTACTTC.

The chain has TRBV27 and TRBJ2-7; D not certain. The germline V gene has CDR1 MNHEY and CDR2 SMNVEV (reference sequence). This CDR3 has 14 residues. Trimming pared 3 bases from V and 3 bases from J, leaving 12 bases between. The CDR3 region is CASSFFRTGYEQYF. The CDR3 DNA is TGTGCCAGCAGTTTCTTCAGAACCGGCTACGAGCAGTACTTC.

This clonotype was counted only a few times. This CDR3 reads CASSRDGYQETQYF. In DNA form, the CDR3 reads TGTGCCAGCAGCCGGGACGGATATCAAGAGACCCAGTACTTC. The chain couples TRBV11-1 to TRBJ2-5; D is perhaps TRBD1 or TRBD2 (5 bases each). The ends were cut back, 5 bases at V and 2 bases at J, with 12 bases in the middle. The length of the CDR3 is 14 residues. CDR1 is SGHAT, CDR2 FQDESV, per germline (reference sequence).

The chain joins TRBV21-1 to TRBJ2-3. TRBV21-1 is marked as a pseudogene. CDR3 size: 16 residues. CDR3 amino acids: CASSKASRRQTDTQYF. CDR3 nucleotides: TGTGCCAGCAGCAAAGCTTCTAGGCGGCAAACAGATACGCAGTATTTT.

The CDR3, as DNA: TGTGCCAGCAATGGGGGAGGGATGGATGAGCAGTACTTC. Its translation is CASNGGGMDEQYF. The chain joins TRBV6-1 to TRBJ2-7; 7 bases match TRBD2. V was clipped by 7 bases and J by 7 bases; unmatched bases: 10. Germline values: CDR1 MNHNS, CDR2 SASEGT. The length of the CDR3 is 13 residues.

V is TRBV15 and J is TRBJ1-5, with TRBD1 identical over 7 bases. The V and J ends lost 0 bases and 6 bases, in that order; junction bases with no gene match: 5. The CDR3 has 15 residues. Germline loops: CDR1 LNHNV, CDR2 YYDKDF (reference sequence). DNA for the CDR3: TGTGCCACCAGCAGAGACCAAGGGACAGCTCAGCCCCAGCATTTT. It is translated as CATSRDQGTAQPQHF.

This clonotype was detected a few times. V gene TRBV12-3 or TRBV12-4 combines with J gene TRBJ2-1, with D tentatively TRBD2 (5 bases). The CDR3 extends over 14 amino acids. Trimming took 6 bases from V and 11 from J, leaving 20 bases between them. The DNA for the CDR3 is TGTGCCAGCAGCCTCTTAGGAGCGGTGGGGAAGCAGTTCTTC. Encoded protein: CASSLLGAVGKQFF.

This clonotype was counted between two and nine times. The chain links TRBV29-1 to TRBJ2-3; D not resolved. In germline, CDR1 is SQVTM, CDR2 ANQGSEA. Trimming shortened V by 2 bases and J by 1 base, and 7 bases separated the two germline ends. The length of the CDR3 is 13 residues. In nucleotides, the CDR3 is TGCAGCGTTGAAAAGGTTGGCACAGATACGCAGTATTTT. This encodes CSVEKVGTDTQYF.

This rearrangement joins TRBV28 to TRBJ1-6, with a possible D match to TRBD1 (5 bases). The CDR3 loop spans 16 amino acids. V shed 6 bases and J shed 3 bases, with 15 bases lying between them. Germline V gives CDR1 MDHEN, CDR2 SYDVKM. DNA of the CDR3: TGTGCCAGCAGCTTCCAGGGCTACGGCTATAATTCACCCCTCCACTTT. Translating gives CASSFQGYGYNSPLHF.

The chain joins TRBV9 to TRBJ1-1; no clear D gene. Germline V gives CDR1 SGDLS, CDR2 YYNGEE. The CDR3 has 12 amino acids. Trimming removed 1 base from V and 6 bases from J, with 7 bases in between. Here the CDR3 reads CASSVPIPEAFF. CDR3 coding DNA: TGTGCCAGCAGCGTACCCATCCCTGAAGCTTTCTTT. Full variable domain (missing parts from reference TRBV9 and TRBJ1-1): DSGVTQTPKHLITATGQRVTLRCSPRSGDLSVYWYQQSLDQGLQFLIQYYNGEERAKGNILERFSAQQFPDLHSELNLSSLELGDSALYFCASSVPIPEAFFGQGTRLTVV.

The DNA for the CDR3 is TGCAGCGTCCTCGGCGCGGGAGACGGAACAGATACGCAGTATTTT. As protein: CSVLGAGDGTDTQYF. The rearrangement uses TRBV29-1 and TRBJ2-3; TRBD2 matches at 7 bases. The germline V gene has CDR1 SQVTM and CDR2 ANQGSEA. The CDR3 runs to 15 residues. V was clipped by 6 bases and J by 3 bases; unmatched bases: 12.

This clonotype was counted between two and nine times. V is TRBV12-3 or TRBV12-4 and J is TRBJ1-6; no definite D call. The CDR3 spans 17 residues. Trimming pared 5 bases from V and 0 bases from J, leaving 14 bases between. CDR3 nucleotide sequence: TGTGCCAGCAGTAGATCCTTCAGGAGCTCCTATAATTCACCCCTCCACTTT. This translates into CASSRSFRSSYNSPLHF.

The gene calls are TRBV5-1 and TRBJ2-5, with 7 bases identical to TRBD1. The CDR3 runs to 14 residues. Germline CDR1 is SGHRS and CDR2 is YFSETQ. V was clipped by 4 bases and J by 2 bases; unmatched bases: 5. The CDR3 protein is CASSQDRNQETQYF. The CDR3 DNA sequence: TGCGCCAGCAGCCAGGACAGGAATCAAGAGACCCAGTACTTC.

This rearrangement joins TRBV9 to TRBJ2-3, with 14 bases that match TRBD2. There are 16 residues in the CDR3. With 4 bases clipped from V and 3 bases from J, the junction kept 4 bases outside the gene matches. Looked up from germline, CDR1 is SGDLS and CDR2 is YYNGEE. In DNA form, the CDR3 reads TGTGCCAGCAGCCCCTGGACTAGCGGGAGGACAGATACGCAGTATTTT. It is translated as CASSPWTSGRTDTQYF.

This clonotype was seen a few times. The rearrangement links TRBV29-1 to TRBJ2-5, with TRBD2 matching 8 bases. Germline V gene data show CDR1 as SQVTM and CDR2 as ANQGSEA. The CDR3 spans 12 residues. The J segment lost 4 bases and the V segment lost 4 bases, leaving 2 bases of the junction unmatched. The CDR3 nucleotides read TGCAGCGTTGGTACTAGCGGAGAGACCCAGTACTTC. Encoded protein: CSVGTSGETQYF.

The V call is TRBV20-1, the J call TRBJ2-1; 9 bases agree with TRBD1. There are 14 residues in the CDR3. Per the germline V gene, CDR1 is DFQATT and CDR2 is SNEGSKA (reference sequence). V dropped 3 bases and J dropped 1; count of bases not matched to a gene: 1. CDR3: CSARGQGSYNEQFF. DNA for the CDR3: TGCAGTGCTAGGGGACAGGGTTCCTACAATGAGCAGTTCTTC.

In its sample, this clonotype was seen a few times. The chain is built from TRBV15 and TRBJ2-1; the D gene is possibly TRBD2 (6 bases). V lost 6 bases, J lost 7 bases, and 16 bases lay in between. The CDR3 consists of 14 residues. Germline V gene lookup returns CDR1 LNHNV and CDR2 YYDKDF (reference sequence). DNA for the CDR3: TGTGCCACCAGTCCCGGGACTGAAGGGAATGAGCAGTTCTTC. This sequence encodes CATSPGTEGNEQFF.

The V gene is TRBV4-1, the J gene TRBJ1-2, with unresolved D. CDR3 length: 14 amino acids. V was clipped by 2 bases and J by 4 bases, with 11 bases between them. Germline CDR1 reads MGHRA; CDR2 reads YSYEKL. The CDR3 here is CASSQNGWGYGYTF. In DNA form, the CDR3 reads TGCGCCAGCAGCCAAAACGGCTGGGGCTATGGCTACACCTTC.

This clonotype has more than one count but fewer than ten. This chain connects TRBV29-1 to TRBJ1-4; D not resolved. Trimming left V 3 bases short and J 12 bases short, with 8 bases between. Germline CDR1 and CDR2: SQVTM and ANQGSEA. CDR3 size: 10 residues. CDR3 DNA: TGCAGCGTTGACTCCGGACAACTGTTTTTT. Protein: CSVDSGQLFF.